The 14 T cell receptor beta chains below come from one sample, sequenced in a study of cytotoxic CD8 clonotypes in ibrutinib-treated CLL listed by TCRdb under 2021. Libraries were made using the immunoSEQ multiplex PCR assay. TCRdb holds this immuneACCESS table with in-frame rearrangements only. Some clones are missing; in checked studies, unresolved V genes explain under half, and the rest has no known cause. For this sample the table gives 30,000 to 40,000 clones, of which roughly three quarters were detected only once. The top ten hold approximately 30% of the sample. Sequencing was performed on PBMCs, taken before ibrutinib treatment. All receptors derive from a human donor with chronic lymphocytic leukemia.

This rearrangement joins TRBV2 to TRBJ2-5; no definite D call. Germline V lookup: CDR1 SNHLY, CDR2 FYNNEI. This CDR3 is built from 13 residues. The ends were cut back, 3 bases at V and 0 bases at J, with 5 bases in the middle. CDR3 region: CASSDWDQETQYF. The DNA of the CDR3 is TGTGCCAGCAGTGACTGGGACCAAGAGACCCAGTACTTC.

The V and J genes are TRBV5-1 and TRBJ2-5; no definite D call. From germline, CDR1 is SGHRS and CDR2 YFSETQ. This CDR3 has 12 residues. The germline V and J ends were trimmed by 0 bases and 0 bases, with 0 bases remaining between them. Here the CDR3 DNA reads TGCGCCAGCAGCTTGGACCAAGAGACCCAGTACTTC. This codes for CASSLDQETQYF.

This clone is classed as large. The chain carries TRBV28 and TRBJ2-5; 9 positions agree with TRBD2. Trimming removed 3 bases from V and 1 base from J; junction bases left unmatched: 6. The CDR3 covers 16 residues. The germline V gene encodes CDR1 MDHEN and CDR2 SYDVKM. The CDR3 nucleotides read TGTGCCAGCAGTTTGGTTCTAGCGGGGCTCCAAGAGACCCAGTACTTC. Its protein is CASSLVLAGLQETQYF.

In its sample, this clone was seen a few times. The CDR3 DNA reads TGTGCCAGCAGTAGGCGGACCTACGGCTCCTACAATGAGCAGTTCTTC. It specifies CASSRRTYGSYNEQFF. The J gene is TRBJ2-1, the V gene TRBV27; D gene unclear. The CDR3 is 16 residues long. Germline V CDR1 and CDR2: MNHEY, SMNVEV (reference sequence). V was trimmed by 5 bases and J by 0 bases, leaving 14 bases between them.

The chain uses TRBV12-5 and TRBJ2-5; D unclear. CDR1 and CDR2 (germline): LGHNT, FRNRAP. Trimming took 0 bases from V and 5 from J, leaving 4 bases between them. This CDR3 contains 12 residues. The DNA for the CDR3 is TGTGCTAGTGGTTTGGTTTTCGAGACCCAGTACTTC. Its translation: CASGLVFETQYF.

V is TRBV18 and J is TRBJ2-5; D unclear. Germline V gene sequence: CDR1 KGHSH, CDR2 LQKENI. V was shortened by 3 bases and J by 5 bases, with 19 bases between the two germline ends. This CDR3 comprises 16 residues. The CDR3 coding sequence is TGTGCCAGCTCACCGGATTCGGGTAGGGTACAGGAGACCCAGTACTTC. Translating it yields CASSPDSGRVQETQYF.

The chain employs TRBV19 and TRBJ1-5; 7 bases line up with TRBD1. The CDR3 loop spans 19 amino acids. Germline-derived CDR1 and CDR2 are LNHDA and SQIVND (reference sequence). After removal of 3 bases from V and 3 bases from J, the junction contained 17 bases not matched to a gene. The CDR3 here is CASSIWQGEFSFLNQPQHF. The DNA for the CDR3 is TGTGCCAGTAGTATTTGGCAGGGGGAATTCTCTTTTCTCAATCAGCCCCAGCATTTT.

V and J are TRBV7-9 and TRBJ2-1; no reliable D call. Trimming removed 4 bases at V and 8 bases at J, with 15 bases between. There are 14 residues in the CDR3. The V gene's germline CDR1 is SEHNR and CDR2 FQNEAQ (reference sequence). The CDR3 loop reads CASSSLQDSHEQFF. The CDR3 DNA sequence: TGTGCCAGCAGCTCCCTTCAGGATTCGCATGAGCAGTTCTTC.

The V and J genes are TRBV14 and TRBJ2-2; a possible D gene is TRBD2 (5 bases). V was pared by 4 bases and J by 5 bases, with 14 bases between. The CDR3 contains 15 residues. CDR1 is SGHDN, CDR2 FVKESK, per germline. The CDR3 is CASSPSTRRTGELFF. CDR3 DNA: TGTGCCAGCAGCCCGAGTACTAGGCGTACCGGGGAGCTGTTTTTT.

A few counts support this clone. The chain joins TRBV10-3 to TRBJ2-3; 8 bases map to TRBD1. CDR1 and CDR2 from the germline V gene are ENHRY and SYGVKD. The V gene end was trimmed by 2 bases and the J gene end by 1 base; junction bases not matched to a gene: 5. This CDR3 comprises 16 residues. The CDR3 here is CAISELPTGGTDTQYF. The CDR3 DNA sequence: TGTGCCATCAGTGAGCTGCCGACAGGGGGCACAGATACGCAGTATTTT.

This clone appeared once. The V gene is TRBV18, the J gene TRBJ2-7; D may be TRBD2 (6 bases). The V end was cut by 1 base, the J end by 0 bases, with 13 bases between. This CDR3 region has 16 residues. Germline V lookup: CDR1 KGHSH, CDR2 LQKENI. The CDR3 bases are TGTGCCAGCTCACCACGTGGTAGCGGAAGCTCCTACGAGCAGTACTTC. It yields the protein CASSPRGSGSSYEQYF.

In this sample, this clone turned up once. The V call is TRBV7-6, the J call TRBJ2-2, with D maybe TRBD1 (5 bases). Germline V gene sequence: CDR1 SGHVS, CDR2 FNYEAQ. This CDR3 has 16 residues. V was shortened by 1 base and J by 4 bases, with 13 bases between the two germline ends. CDR3: CASSLEQGRSTGELFF. The CDR3 DNA follows: TGTGCCAGCAGCTTAGAGCAGGGAAGGAGCACCGGGGAGCTGTTTTTT. Variable domain in full (rest from reference TRBV7-6 and TRBJ2-2): GAGVSQSPRYKVTKRGQDVALRCDPISGHVSLYWYRQALGQGPEFLTYFNYEAQQDKSGLPNDRFSAERPEGSISTLTIQRTEQRDSAMYRCASSLEQGRSTGELFFGEGSRLTVL.

J is TRBJ1-6 and V is TRBV19; 7 bases map to TRBD1. This CDR3 has 15 amino acids. Germline CDR1 is LNHDA and CDR2 is SQIVND (reference sequence). V lost 5 bases to trimming and J lost 6 bases; unmatched junction nucleotides: 7. CDR3 region: CASSPQGLGNSPLHF. In DNA form, the CDR3 reads TGTGCCAGTAGTCCACAGGGGCTAGGTAATTCACCCCTCCACTTT.

CDR3 nucleotide sequence: TGTGCCAGCAGCTCCGGGACAGGGGGAGGCTCGGATACGCAGTATTTT. Amino acids: CASSSGTGGGSDTQYF. J is TRBJ2-3 and V is TRBV6-6; TRBD1 matches 11 bases. Germline CDR1 reads MNHNY; CDR2 reads SVGAGI (reference sequence). The CDR3 is made up of 16 amino acids. With V trimmed by 6 bases and J by 6 bases, 11 bases remained unmatched.